Listed below are T cell receptor beta chains from one sample, sequenced in a study of a mutant IDH1 vaccine in newly diagnosed glioma. Assay used: immunoSEQ multiplex PCR; TCRdb lists only in-frame clones, some missing. The sample has approximately 44,000 clones; less than 95% are singletons. Antigen specificity for these receptors is unknown. The sequences come from PBMCs, collected from a glioma patient whose treatment included an IDH1 peptide vaccine. The receptors originated from a man aged 50-59 years with glioma. Both conserved end residues are part of each CDR3. The D gene is left open where the match is weak. Clone size is stated in some rows and not others, as once, few, many or a class when expanded.

size | J | D | V | CDR3 | DNA
. | TRBJ2-2 | TRBD1 | TRBV5-1 | CASSLYRGNTGELFF | TGCGCCAGCAGCTTGTACAGGGGGAACACCGGGGAGCTGTTTTTT
. | TRBJ2-7 | . | TRBV7-9 | CASSLGGGSSSYEQYF | TGTGCCAGCAGCTTAGGTGGCGGATCCAGCTCCTACGAGCAGTACTTC
. | TRBJ2-2 | . | TRBV4-2 | CASSQEGQGWSNTGELFF | TGTGCCAGCAGCCAGGAGGGGCAGGGGTGGTCGAACACCGGGGAGCTGTTTTTT
. | TRBJ1-2 | TRBD1 | TRBV2 | CASSLSRPRGGKTF | TGTGCCAGCAGTCTTTCTCGTCCCAGGGGGGGAAAGACCTTC
medium-sized | TRBJ1-2 | . | TRBV27 | CASSLDSGGQMGYTF | TGTGCCAGCAGTTTGGATAGCGGGGGGCAAATGGGTTACACCTTC
. | TRBJ2-5 | TRBD2 | TRBV13 | CASSFGTSGRQETQYF | TGTGCCAGCAGCTTCGGGACTAGCGGGAGGCAAGAGACCCAGTACTTC
. | TRBJ2-7 | . | TRBV6-1 | CASRGYGEQYF | TGTGCCAGCAGGGGGTACGGAGAGCAGTACTTC
. | TRBJ1-1 | TRBD1 | TRBV29-1 | CSVHTTTGRQGAFF | TGCAGCGTTCATACGACGACAGGGCGTCAGGGGGCTTTCTTT
. | TRBJ2-7 | TRBD1 | TRBV10-3 | CAISDPGQAAPEQYF | TGTGCCATCAGTGACCCGGGACAGGCCGCCCCGGAGCAGTACTTC
. | TRBJ2-7 | TRBD2 | TRBV9 | CASSPRFSGTHEQYF | TGTGCCAGCAGCCCTCGGTTTAGCGGGACCCACGAGCAGTACTTC
. | TRBJ1-2 | . | TRBV15 | CATRWGRVVYGYTF | TGTGCCACTAGATGGGGAAGGGTTGTCTATGGCTACACCTTC
. | TRBJ2-5 | TRBD1 | TRBV6-5 | CASSYRQGEKTQYF | TGTGCCAGCAGTTACCGACAGGGGGAAAAGACCCAGTACTTC
. | TRBJ2-5 | TRBD1 | TRBV11-2 | CASSFRGGQQETQYF | TGTGCCAGCAGCTTCCGTGGGGGACAGCAAGAGACCCAGTACTTC
. | TRBJ1-1 | . | TRBV5-8 | CASSLVYGGNTEAFF | TGTGCCAGCAGCTTGGTTTACGGGGGGAACACTGAAGCTTTCTTT
. | TRBJ2-1 | . | TRBV5-1 | CASSGALQVYNEQFF | TGCGCCAGCAGCGGGGCCCTACAAGTTTACAATGAGCAGTTCTTC
. | TRBJ1-2 | . | TRBV28 | CASNPPERNYGYTF | TGTGCCAGCAACCCGCCTGAAAGAAACTATGGCTACACCTTC
. | TRBJ1-2 | TRBD1 | TRBV19 | CASSSGTGANYGYTF | TGTGCCAGTAGTTCCGGGACAGGGGCAAACTATGGCTACACCTTC
few | TRBJ1-1 | . | TRBV29-1 | CSVEIDEKAFF | TGCAGCGTTGAAATAGATGAGAAAGCTTTCTTT
. | TRBJ2-1 | . | TRBV30 | CAWSQNYNEQFF | TGTGCCTGGAGTCAAAATTACAATGAGCAGTTCTTC
. | TRBJ1-5 | TRBD1 | TRBV18 | CASSRQGSNQPQHF | TGTGCCAGCTCACGACAGGGTAGCAATCAGCCCCAGCATTTT
. | TRBJ2-1 | TRBD2 | TRBV5-1 | CASSFSVAGDNEQFF | TGCGCCAGCAGCTTTTCAGTTGCGGGGGACAATGAGCAGTTCTTC
. | TRBJ1-2 | TRBD1 | TRBV4-1 | CASSQAGTGSNYGYTF | TGCGCCAGCAGCCAAGCCGGGACAGGCTCTAACTATGGCTACACCTTC
few | TRBJ1-5 | . | TRBV5-5 | CASSFMGAGQPQHF | TGTGCCAGCAGCTTCATGGGGGCAGGGCAGCCCCAGCATTTT
. | TRBJ1-5 | . | TRBV6-5 | CASSYRVDQPQHF | TGTGCCAGCAGTTACAGGGTAGACCAGCCCCAGCATTTT
. | TRBJ2-6 | . | TRBV4-3 | CASSQSHSSGANVLTF | TGCGCCAGCAGCCAAAGCCACAGCTCTGGGGCCAACGTCCTGACTTTC
. | TRBJ1-5 | . | TRBV25-1 | CASSWGSNQPQHF | TGTGCCAGTTCCTGGGGGAGCAATCAGCCCCAGCATTTT
. | TRBJ1-1 | . | TRBV25-1 | CASSEVSRGLGSTEAFF | TGTGCCAGCAGTGAAGTTAGTCGGGGCCTTGGGAGCACTGAAGCTTTCTTT
. | TRBJ2-7 | . | TRBV18 | CASSPAGRSSYEQYF | TGTGCCAGCTCACCTGCGGGTAGGAGCTCCTACGAGCAGTACTTC
. | TRBJ2-1 | . | TRBV6-1 | CASRLTYNEQFF | TGTGCCAGCAGACTTACATACAATGAGCAGTTCTTC
. | TRBJ2-1 | TRBD2 | TRBV2 | CASSERLSGRTYEQFF | TGTGCCAGCAGTGAACGGTTAAGCGGGAGGACTTATGAGCAGTTCTTC
. | TRBJ1-5 | . | TRBV4-3 | CASSQLGGQPQHF | TGCGCCAGCAGCCAACTAGGTGGTCAGCCCCAGCATTTT
. | TRBJ2-1 | TRBD1 | TRBV29-1 | CSVEDWTGVNEQFF | TGCAGCGTTGAAGATTGGACAGGGGTGAATGAGCAGTTCTTC
. | TRBJ1-2 | . | TRBV28 | CASGNGGTGSYGYTF | TGTGCCAGTGGAAATGGGGGGACCGGGTCCTATGGCTACACCTTC
. | TRBJ1-5 | . | TRBV19 | CASSPRQGNSNQPQHF | TGTGCCAGTAGTCCCCGACAAGGGAACAGCAATCAGCCCCAGCATTTT
. | TRBJ1-6 | . | TRBV4-1 | CASSLVWEADSPLHF | TGCGCCAGCAGCCTCGTCTGGGAGGCGGATTCACCCCTCCACTTT
. | TRBJ1-6 | TRBD1 | TRBV19 | CASSIPRGRNSPLHF | TGTGCCAGTAGTATTCCCAGGGGGAGGAATTCACCCCTCCACTTT
. | TRBJ1-2 | . | TRBV7-9 | CASSPPGHHGYTF | TGTGCCAGCAGCCCACCCGGACATCACGGCTACACCTTC
. | TRBJ2-7 | TRBD1 | TRBV6-1 | CASSLPGGGYEQYF | TGTGCCAGCAGTTTACCAGGGGGCGGCTACGAGCAGTACTTC
. | TRBJ1-5 | . | TRBV7-4 | CASSSPSVCNQPQHF | TGTGCCAGCAGCTCTCCGAGTGTTTGCAATCAGCCCCAGCATTTT
. | TRBJ2-1 | . | TRBV2 | CASSTGTFYNEQFF | TGTGCCAGCAGCACCGGGACATTTTACAATGAGCAGTTCTTC
. | TRBJ2-7 | TRBD2 | TRBV19 | CASSPLAGVVYEQYF | TGTGCCAGTAGTCCGTTAGCGGGAGTCGTCTACGAGCAGTACTTC